The 19 T cell receptor beta chains given below trace back to one sample, sequenced in a study of cytomegalovirus exposure and HLA in healthy donors. Measured with immunoSEQ multiplex PCR; TCRdb has only the in-frame clones, and not every one. The top ten clones hold 1.7% of a sample with more than 95,000 clones, 90% to 96% of them seen once. Sample: PBMCs. The receptors were sampled from a man aged 18 to 30 in good health and CMV-seronegative.

This clone appeared once. The chain carries TRBV7-8 and TRBJ2-1, with D possibly matching TRBD1 (5 bases). CDR1 is SGHVS and CDR2 is FQNEAQ in the germline V gene. The V gene lost 1 base and the J gene lost 4 bases, with 14 bases spanning the gap. The CDR3 totals 16 residues. The CDR3 here is CASSLGGRASYNEQFF. DNA of the CDR3: TGTGCCAGCAGCTTAGGGGGCAGGGCGTCTTACAATGAGCAGTTCTTC.

The chain couples TRBV6-5 to TRBJ1-5; D not resolved. Trimming cost V 0 bases and J 5 bases, with 5 bases left between them. CDR3 length equals 13 residues. The germline V gene encodes CDR1 MNHEY and CDR2 SVGAGI. CDR3 amino acids: CASSYSRDQPQHF. The DNA for the CDR3 is TGTGCCAGCAGTTACTCTCGGGATCAGCCCCAGCATTTT.

The rearrangement joins TRBV13 to TRBJ2-5, with 8 positions matching TRBD1. Germline V gives CDR1 PRHDT, CDR2 FYEKMQ (reference sequence). Trimming took 6 bases from V and 4 from J; bases not matched to a gene: 4. CDR3 length equals 13 residues. The CDR3 is CASSSDRVETQYF. The DNA for the CDR3 is TGTGCCAGCAGTTCGGACAGGGTAGAGACCCAGTACTTC.

The rearrangement uses TRBV18 and TRBJ2-7, with 9 bases aligning to TRBD1. J lost 6 bases, V lost 3 bases, and 9 bases had no gene match. Germline CDR1 reads KGHSH; CDR2 reads LQKENI. The CDR3 is 15 amino acids. CDR3 bases: TGTGCCAGCTCACCCCCCGGGACAGGGAGGGTCGAGCAGTACTTC. Protein product: CASSPPGTGRVEQYF.

This chain connects TRBV28 to TRBJ2-1; TRBD2 matches 10 bases. V trimming: 5 bases; J trimming: 6 bases; junction bases outside the gene matches: 10. This CDR3 is built from 16 residues. Germline CDR1 reads MDHEN; CDR2 reads SYDVKM. The CDR3 protein is CASSEPLAGAFNEQFF. CDR3 DNA sequence: TGTGCCAGCAGTGAGCCCCTAGCGGGAGCCTTCAATGAGCAGTTCTTC.

The rearrangement joins TRBV28 to TRBJ1-2, with D perhaps matching TRBD1 (5 bases). The germline V and J ends were trimmed by 5 bases and 5 bases, with 18 bases remaining between them. This CDR3 is 15 amino acids long. Germline V lookup: CDR1 MDHEN, CDR2 SYDVKM. The CDR3 is CASSQGLGPLYGYTF. The CDR3, as DNA: TGTGCCAGCAGTCAAGGTCTGGGGCCTTTATATGGCTACACCTTC.

The J gene is TRBJ2-5, the V gene TRBV19; TRBD2 agrees at 7 bases. The length of the CDR3 is 15 residues. The germline V gene encodes CDR1 LNHDA and CDR2 SQIVND (reference sequence). V gave up 4 bases and J gave up 5 bases; unmatched junction bases: 10. CDR3 sequence (DNA): TGTGCCAGTAGTACCCGGGGCGCGGGGGACGAGACCCAGTACTTC. Protein product: CASSTRGAGDETQYF.

This rearrangement joins TRBV4-1 to TRBJ2-1, with a possible D match to TRBD2 (6 bases). The ends were cut back, 4 bases at V and 3 bases at J, with 16 bases in the middle. The CDR3 runs to 16 residues. Germline loops: CDR1 MGHRA, CDR2 YSYEKL. In DNA form, the CDR3 reads TGCGCCAGCAGCCGAACGGGAGACTACTTCTACAATGAGCAGTTCTTC. It is translated as CASSRTGDYFYNEQFF.

The rearrangement links TRBV28 to TRBJ1-1; D possibly corresponds to TRBD1 (6 bases). CDR1 MDHEN and CDR2 SYDVKM come from the germline V gene. CDR3 length: 14 residues. V lost 8 bases and J lost 6, with 19 bases in between. The chain's CDR3 is CASGLKDSRAEAFF. The CDR3 region has the DNA TGTGCCAGCGGACTCAAGGACAGTCGGGCTGAAGCTTTCTTT.

The genes are TRBV28 and TRBJ1-2, with D possibly being TRBD1 (6 bases). V shed 7 bases and J shed 5 bases, with 11 bases lying between them. This CDR3 contains 12 residues. Germline assignment: CDR1 MDHEN and CDR2 SYDVKM. The CDR3 nucleotides are TGTGCCAGCACGTCGGACAGATATGGCTACACCTTC. It codes for CASTSDRYGYTF.

This chain joins TRBV5-6 and TRBJ2-7, with D perhaps TRBD1 (5 bases). V shed 5 bases and J shed 6 bases, with 21 bases lying between them. Germline-derived CDR1 and CDR2 are SGHDT and YYEEEE. The CDR3 has 15 residues. CDR3 in amino acids: CASRQGWSLSGEQYF. The CDR3 DNA reads as TGTGCCAGCAGGCAGGGATGGTCCCTCTCGGGCGAGCAGTACTTC.

This chain uses TRBV7-3 with TRBJ1-1; 8 bases line up with TRBD1. Losses at the gene ends were 6 bases for V and 2 bases for J; bases not matched to a gene: 8. CDR1 and CDR2 (germline): SGHTA, FQGTGA. There are 15 residues in the CDR3. Here the CDR3 reads CASRSQGVGNTEAFF. The CDR3 bases are TGTGCCAGCAGATCACAGGGGGTGGGAAACACTGAAGCTTTCTTT.

The rearrangement joins TRBV28 to TRBJ2-7, with 7 nucleotides matching TRBD1. Germline V gene lookup returns CDR1 MDHEN and CDR2 SYDVKM. The CDR3 runs 14 residues. The V segment lost 3 bases and the J segment 2 bases; nucleotides outside the gene matches: 4. DNA for the CDR3: TGTGCCAGCAGTTTCTTACAGGGGACCTACGAGCAGTACTTC. The encoded protein is CASSFLQGTYEQYF.

This clone showed up just once. The chain is built from TRBV5-1 and TRBJ2-1; D remains unclear. V lost 3 bases and J lost 0, with 10 bases in between. This CDR3 spans 15 amino acids. Germline V gene data show CDR1 as SGHRS and CDR2 as YFSETQ. Here the CDR3 DNA reads TGCGCCAGCAGCTCAACCACGAGCTCCTACAATGAGCAGTTCTTC. Translation: CASSSTTSSYNEQFF.

V gene TRBV5-1 combines with J gene TRBJ1-2, with TRBD1 matching over 9 bases. The CDR3 has 15 amino acids. Germline V CDR1 and CDR2: SGHRS, YFSETQ. Losses at the gene ends were 6 bases for V and 0 bases for J; bases not matched to a gene: 6. The CDR3, as DNA: TGCGCCAGCAAAGGCGGACAGGGGCCTAACTATGGCTACACCTTC. Translating it yields CASKGGQGPNYGYTF.

This chain joins TRBV7-9 and TRBJ1-3; no reliable D call. The CDR3 has 15 residues. The germline CDR1 and CDR2 sequences are SEHNR and FQNEAQ (reference sequence). V was trimmed by 2 bases and J by 0 bases, leaving 8 bases between them. Here the CDR3 reads CASSLIALSGNTIYF. Written as DNA, the CDR3 is TGTGCCAGCAGCTTAATAGCCCTCTCTGGAAACACCATATATTTT.

The gene calls are TRBV19 and TRBJ1-5; 11 nucleotides align to TRBD1. Germline values: CDR1 LNHDA, CDR2 SQIVND (reference sequence). The CDR3 totals 14 residues. V was clipped by 11 bases and J by 7 bases; unmatched bases: 10. This chain's CDR3 is CAAGGTGGSQPQHF. CDR3 bases: TGTGCCGCAGGTGGGACAGGGGGTTCCCAGCCCCAGCATTTT.

The CDR3 region is CASSHSLDPGTGDGYTF. The CDR3 bases are TGTGCCAGCAGCCACAGCTTGGACCCCGGGACAGGGGATGGCTACACCTTC. V gene TRBV7-6 combines with J gene TRBJ1-2, with TRBD1 matching over 10 bases. This CDR3 is 17 amino acids long. In germline, CDR1 is SGHVS, CDR2 FNYEAQ. V was pared by 5 bases and J by 6 bases, with 15 bases of the junction left unmatched.

This clone was seen just once. The chain couples TRBV19 to TRBJ2-1, with TRBD1 identical over 9 bases. Germline CDR1 LNHDA, CDR2 SQIVND (reference sequence). The trim removed 5 bases at V and 8 bases at J, leaving 10 bases unmatched. This CDR3 contains 15 residues. The CDR3 DNA follows: TGTGCCAGTAGTGGGACAGGGTTTCCTGGGGATGAGCAGTTCTTC. It is translated as CASSGTGFPGDEQFF.